This entry lists 23 T cell receptor beta chains sequenced from one sample in a study of shared clonotypes between healthy human individuals. Assay: immunoSEQ multiplex PCR; the TCRdb copy retains only in-frame clones and omits some. The table includes approximately 2.3 million clones, 93% detected once. Sequencing was performed on naive CD4+ T cells from PBMCs. Subset described: CD45RA+ positively selected. Receptors originate from a man aged 18 to 30 in good health. Some clones in this sample may be carry-over from other donors' samples.

V and J are TRBV11-3 and TRBJ2-7, with 12 bases identical to TRBD2. The junction had 16 bases not matched to a gene; V was cut back by 5 bases and J by 2 bases. From germline, CDR1 is SGHNT and CDR2 YENEEA. The CDR3 spans 19 residues. CDR3 in DNA: TGTGCCAGCAGCAACCGACTAGCGGGAGATAGGCGCCCAACCTACGAGCAGTACTTC. Residues: CASSNRLAGDRRPTYEQYF.

This rearrangement joins TRBV5-1 to TRBJ2-4, with 11 positions matching TRBD1. Germline V CDR1 and CDR2: SGHRS, YFSETQ. V lost 2 bases to trimming and J lost 8 bases; unmatched junction nucleotides: 6. The CDR3 loop spans 15 amino acids. DNA of the CDR3: TGCGCCAGCAGCTTTGATGGGACAGGGGGATACATTCAGTACTTC. Its translation: CASSFDGTGGYIQYF.

A remark on this clone: In the same sample, other DNA sequences code for this CDR3. This chain connects TRBV7-2 to TRBJ2-1, with D uncertain. This CDR3 is built from 12 residues. From germline, CDR1 is SGHTA and CDR2 FQGNSA. V lost 1 base and J 7 bases, leaving 5 bases between the germline ends. Here the CDR3 reads CASSLVRNEQFF. The CDR3 region has the DNA TGTGCCAGCAGCTTAGTCAGGAATGAGCAGTTCTTC.

As for this clone: This same CDR3 is encoded by further DNA sequences in the sample. The chain combines TRBV18 with TRBJ1-4; D is uncertain. Germline values: CDR1 KGHSH, CDR2 LQKENI. The CDR3 length is 14 residues. V lost 3 bases to trimming and J lost 0 bases, with 5 bases between them. CDR3 residues: CASSPTTTNEKLFF. In nucleotides, the CDR3 is TGTGCCAGCTCACCGACAACAACTAATGAAAAACTGTTTTTT.

V and J are TRBV9 and TRBJ1-2; D gene unclear. V was clipped by 3 bases and J by 7 bases, with 7 bases between them. CDR3 length: 11 residues. Germline V gene sequence: CDR1 SGDLS, CDR2 YYNGEE. CDR3 region: CASSANLGYTF. CDR3 DNA: TGTGCCAGCAGCGCGAATCTTGGCTACACCTTC.

V usage is TRBV6-1 and J usage is TRBJ1-2, with TRBD1 identical over 9 bases. The CDR3 extends over 14 amino acids. The junction had 5 bases not matched to a gene; V was cut back by 7 bases and J by 2 bases. Germline values: CDR1 MNHNS, CDR2 SASEGT. The DNA for the CDR3 is TGTGCCAGCACGGGACAGGGATTAAACTATGGCTACACCTTC. This codes for CASTGQGLNYGYTF.

This rearrangement joins TRBV28 to TRBJ1-1, with D hard to call. V shed 2 bases and J shed 0 bases, with 7 bases lying between them. The CDR3 length is 14 residues. Germline V gives CDR1 MDHEN, CDR2 SYDVKM. CDR3 in amino acids: CASSLVQMNTEAFF. The CDR3 DNA sequence: TGTGCCAGCAGTTTAGTACAGATGAACACTGAAGCTTTCTTT.

The V call is TRBV28, the J call TRBJ1-3; D gene uncertain. CDR1 is MDHEN and CDR2 is SYDVKM in the germline V gene. This CDR3 has 12 residues. The CDR3 bases are TGTGCTGCGACGGCCTCTGGAAACACCATATATTTT. The encoded protein is CAATASGNTIYF.

As regards this clone: Different DNA sequences within this sample yield the same CDR3. The chain links TRBV28 to TRBJ2-7; no clear D gene. The CDR3 covers 12 residues. The V gene lost 6 bases and the J gene lost 5 bases, with 11 bases spanning the gap. Per the germline V gene, CDR1 is MDHEN and CDR2 is SYDVKM. The CDR3 DNA reads as TGTGCCAGCAGCCATGGTTGGAACGAGCAGTACTTC. Amino acid sequence: CASSHGWNEQYF.

V and J are TRBV6-1 and TRBJ2-1; 8 nucleotides align to TRBD2. CDR1 is MNHNS and CDR2 is SASEGT in the germline V gene. The junction had 13 bases not matched to a gene; V was cut back by 5 bases and J by 10 bases. This CDR3 has 15 residues. CDR3 in amino acids: CASSSSRTSSGEQFF. DNA of the CDR3: TGTGCCAGCAGTTCGAGTCGGACTAGCTCTGGGGAGCAGTTCTTC.

The sample holds one count of this clone. The CDR3 region has the DNA TGCGCCAGCAGCTGGACAGGGGGAGACGAGCAGTACTTC. It is translated as CASSWTGGDEQYF. V usage is TRBV5-1 and J usage is TRBJ2-7; 10 bases line up with TRBD1. V dropped 3 bases and J dropped 5; count of bases not matched to a gene: 2. Germline CDR1 SGHRS, CDR2 YFSETQ. The CDR3 contains 13 residues.

V usage is TRBV6-5 and J usage is TRBJ2-1, with 9 bases fitting TRBD2. The CDR3 is 16 amino acids. After removal of 4 bases from V and 9 bases from J, the junction contained 13 bases not matched to a gene. Per germline, CDR1 MNHEY and CDR2 SVGAGI. The CDR3 DNA reads as TGTGCCAGCAGTTCCCTTTCTCTAGCGGGGCAGACTGAGCAGTTCTTC. Translated, it gives CASSSLSLAGQTEQFF.

The rearrangement uses TRBV10-3 and TRBJ2-3, with TRBD1 as a possible D gene (6 bases). This CDR3 is 13 amino acids long. V lost 7 bases, J lost 6 bases, and 14 bases lay in between. Germline assignment: CDR1 ENHRY and CDR2 SYGVKD. CDR3 protein: CAINPGADDTQYF. The CDR3 DNA reads TGTGCCATCAATCCAGGGGCTGACGATACGCAGTATTTT.

The rearrangement uses TRBV6-5 and TRBJ1-1; no firm D call. The CDR3 contains 13 residues. V was shortened by 7 bases and J by 5 bases, with 14 bases between the two germline ends. Germline V CDR1 and CDR2: MNHEY, SVGAGI. In DNA form, the CDR3 reads TGTGCCAGCACCGACTCGGTGGGTACTGAAGCTTTCTTT. Translating it yields CASTDSVGTEAFF.

In DNA, the CDR3 is TGCAGCGGGCGACAGGTCCAAGAGACCCAGTACTTC. As protein: CSGRQVQETQYF. The chain employs TRBV29-1 and TRBJ2-5, with a possible D match to TRBD1 (6 bases). Trimming cost V 7 bases and J 1 base, with 10 bases left between them. Germline loops: CDR1 SQVTM, CDR2 ANQGSEA. The CDR3 is 12 amino acids.

Concerning this clone: Other DNA sequences in the same sample also yield this CDR3. The V call is TRBV2, the J call TRBJ2-7, with 8 bases identical to TRBD1. CDR1 is SNHLY, CDR2 FYNNEI, per germline. The CDR3 runs 14 residues. V trimming: 2 bases; J trimming: 3 bases; junction bases outside the gene matches: 3. The chain's CDR3 is CASSEQGAFYEQYF. Here the CDR3 DNA reads TGTGCCAGCAGTGAACAGGGGGCATTCTACGAGCAGTACTTC.

The CDR3 loop is CASSLVGGEKGEKLFF. CDR3 coding DNA: TGTGCCAGCAGTTTAGTAGGGGGGGAGAAAGGCGAAAAACTGTTTTTT. This chain links TRBV27 with TRBJ1-4; possibly TRBD1 for D (6 bases). V gave up 2 bases and J gave up 8 bases, with 18 bases separating them. This CDR3 is built from 16 residues. Germline values: CDR1 MNHEY, CDR2 SMNVEV (reference sequence).

The chain joins TRBV5-1 to TRBJ2-7; 10 bases map to TRBD2. The CDR3 totals 15 residues. The germline V gene encodes CDR1 SGHRS and CDR2 YFSETQ. Trimming took 0 bases from V and 3 from J; bases not matched to a gene: 3. This CDR3 reads CASSLELAGNYEQYF. The CDR3 DNA follows: TGCGCCAGCAGCTTGGAACTAGCGGGGAACTACGAGCAGTACTTC. The full variable domain, its missing parts supplied by reference TRBV5-1 and TRBJ2-7, is KAGVTQTPRYLIKTRGQQVTLSCSPISGHRSVSWYQQTPGQGLQFLFEYFSETQRNKGNFPGRFSGRQFSNSRSEMNVSTLELGDSALYLCASSLELAGNYEQYFGPGTRLTVT.

This chain connects TRBV10-3 to TRBJ2-5; D is possibly TRBD1 or TRBD2 (5 bases each). Trimming took 10 bases from V and 5 from J, leaving 20 bases between them. The CDR3 runs 14 residues. CDR1 is ENHRY and CDR2 is SYGVKD in the germline V gene. The chain's CDR3 is CATQGAHVGETQYF. CDR3 DNA: TGTGCCACCCAGGGAGCACACGTCGGGGAGACCCAGTACTTC.

V is TRBV7-8 and J is TRBJ2-5; 12 bases fit TRBD2. The DNA end favors TRBJ2-7, so the J call may be wrong. This CDR3 spans 15 amino acids. Germline CDR1 and CDR2: SGHVS and FQNEAQ. CDR3 bases: TGTGCCAGCAGCTTAGGACTAGCGGGAGACTACGAGCAGTACTTC. As protein: CASSLGLAGDYEQYF.

This sequence joins TRBV9 and TRBJ2-3; unclear D gene. This CDR3 comprises 14 residues. Germline assignment: CDR1 SGDLS and CDR2 YYNGEE. The V and J ends lost 0 bases and 1 base respectively, with 6 bases between them. CDR3: CASSVDEGTDTQYF. The DNA of the CDR3 is TGTGCCAGCAGCGTAGACGAGGGCACAGATACGCAGTATTTT.

In this sample, this clone turned up once. The CDR3 nucleotides are TGTGCCTGTTCGGGGGGCTTAAGCTCTGGAAACACCATATATTTT. Residues: CACSGGLSSGNTIYF. The chain carries TRBV30 and TRBJ1-3; TRBD1 might be the D (6 bases). The CDR3 is 15 residues long. Looked up from germline, CDR1 is GTSNPN and CDR2 is SVGIG (reference sequence). The V gene lost 6 bases and the J gene lost 0 bases, with 15 bases spanning the gap.

This clone was picked up one time. V and J are TRBV19 and TRBJ1-4, with D possibly TRBD1 on 6 matching bases. The CDR3 extends over 15 amino acids. V shed 4 bases and J shed 2 bases, with 11 bases lying between them. Germline values: CDR1 LNHDA, CDR2 SQIVND (reference sequence). The CDR3 region is CASSTGQPTNEKLFF. The CDR3 coding sequence is TGTGCCAGTAGTACCGGACAGCCCACTAATGAAAAACTGTTTTTT.